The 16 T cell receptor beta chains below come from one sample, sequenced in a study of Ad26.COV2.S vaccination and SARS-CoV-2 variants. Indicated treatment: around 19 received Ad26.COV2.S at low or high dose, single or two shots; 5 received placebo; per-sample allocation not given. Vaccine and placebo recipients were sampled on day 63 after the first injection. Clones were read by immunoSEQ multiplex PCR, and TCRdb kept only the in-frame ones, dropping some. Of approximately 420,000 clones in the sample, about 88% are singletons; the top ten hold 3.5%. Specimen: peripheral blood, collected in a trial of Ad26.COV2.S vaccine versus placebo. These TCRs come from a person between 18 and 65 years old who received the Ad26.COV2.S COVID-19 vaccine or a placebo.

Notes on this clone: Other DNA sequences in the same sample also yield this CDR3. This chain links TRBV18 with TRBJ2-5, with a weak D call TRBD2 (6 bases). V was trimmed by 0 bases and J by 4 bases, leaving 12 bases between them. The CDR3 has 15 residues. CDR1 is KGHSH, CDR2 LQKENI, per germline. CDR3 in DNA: TGTGCCAGCTCACCACCTGCGGGGATGGGAGAGACCCAGTACTTC. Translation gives CASSPPAGMGETQYF.

The CDR3 nucleotides are TGTGCCACCAGCAGAGCTAGCGGGGGGACGAATGAGCAGTTCTTC. The encoded protein is CATSRASGGTNEQFF. The V call is TRBV15, the J call TRBJ2-1; 11 nucleotides line up with TRBD2. V dropped 1 base and J dropped 7; count of bases not matched to a gene: 3. This CDR3 has 15 residues. Germline CDR1 reads LNHNV; CDR2 reads YYDKDF (reference sequence).

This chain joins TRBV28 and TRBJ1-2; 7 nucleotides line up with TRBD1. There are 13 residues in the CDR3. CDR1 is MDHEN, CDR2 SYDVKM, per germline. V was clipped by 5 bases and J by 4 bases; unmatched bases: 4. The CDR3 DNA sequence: TGTGCCAGCAGTACAGGGGATGGCTATGGCTACACCTTC. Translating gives CASSTGDGYGYTF.

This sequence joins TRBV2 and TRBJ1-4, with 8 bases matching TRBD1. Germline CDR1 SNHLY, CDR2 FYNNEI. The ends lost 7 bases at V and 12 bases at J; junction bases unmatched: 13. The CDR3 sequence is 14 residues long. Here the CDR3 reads CASTRTGPPGELFF. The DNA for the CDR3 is TGTGCCAGCACTCGGACAGGGCCGCCGGGGGAACTGTTTTTT. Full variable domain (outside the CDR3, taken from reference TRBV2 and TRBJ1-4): EPEVTQTPSHQVTQMGQEVILRCVPISNHLYFYWYRQILGQKVEFLVSFYNNEISEKSEIFDDQFSVERPDGSNFTLKIRSTKLEDSAMYFCASTRTGPPGELFFGSGTQLSVL.

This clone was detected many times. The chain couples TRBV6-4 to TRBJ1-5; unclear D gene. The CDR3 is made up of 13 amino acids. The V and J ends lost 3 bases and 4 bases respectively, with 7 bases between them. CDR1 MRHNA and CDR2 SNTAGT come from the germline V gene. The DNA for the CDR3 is TGTGCCAGCAGTGAGTCAGATAATCAGCCCCAGCATTTT. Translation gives CASSESDNQPQHF.

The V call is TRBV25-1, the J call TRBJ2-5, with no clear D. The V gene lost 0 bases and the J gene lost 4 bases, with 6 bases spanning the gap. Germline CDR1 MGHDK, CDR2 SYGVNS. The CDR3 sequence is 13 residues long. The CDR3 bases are TGTGCCAGCAGTGAATATGGCCGAGAGACCCAGTACTTC. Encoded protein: CASSEYGRETQYF.

DNA for the CDR3: TGTGCCAGCAGTTACTCTCGGGGCAGGGGCACAGATACGCAGTATTTT. This encodes CASSYSRGRGTDTQYF. The chain carries TRBV6-5 and TRBJ2-3; D assignment may be TRBD1 or TRBD2 (5 bases each). The CDR3 spans 16 residues. From germline, CDR1 is MNHEY and CDR2 SVGAGI. Trimming took 0 bases from V and 1 from J, leaving 11 bases between them.

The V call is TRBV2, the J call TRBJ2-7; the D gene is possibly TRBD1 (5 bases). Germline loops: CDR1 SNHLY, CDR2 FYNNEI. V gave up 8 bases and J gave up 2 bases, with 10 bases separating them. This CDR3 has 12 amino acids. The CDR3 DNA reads TGTGCCAGCTCGCAGGGAACCTACGAGCAGTACTTC. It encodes CASSQGTYEQYF.

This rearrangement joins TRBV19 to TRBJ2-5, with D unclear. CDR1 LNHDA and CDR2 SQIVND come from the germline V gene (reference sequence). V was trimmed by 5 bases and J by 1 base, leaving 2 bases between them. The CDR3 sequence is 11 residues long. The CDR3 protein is CASSGQETQYF. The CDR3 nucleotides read TGTGCCAGTAGTGGCCAAGAGACCCAGTACTTC. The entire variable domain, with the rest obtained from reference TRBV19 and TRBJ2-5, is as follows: DGGITQSPKYLFRKEGQNVTLSCEQNLNHDAMYWYRQDPGQGLRLIYYSQIVNDFQKGDIAEGYSVSREKKESFPLTVTSAQKNPTAFYLCASSGQETQYFGPGTRLLVL.

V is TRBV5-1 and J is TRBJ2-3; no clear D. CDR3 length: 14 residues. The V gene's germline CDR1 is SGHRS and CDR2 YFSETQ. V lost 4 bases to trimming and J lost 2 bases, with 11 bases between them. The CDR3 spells CASSGHTNTDTQYF. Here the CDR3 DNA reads TGCGCCAGCAGCGGCCACACGAACACAGATACGCAGTATTTT. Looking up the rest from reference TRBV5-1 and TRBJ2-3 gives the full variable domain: KAGVTQTPRYLIKTRGQQVTLSCSPISGHRSVSWYQQTPGQGLQFLFEYFSETQRNKGNFPGRFSGRQFSNSRSEMNVSTLELGDSALYLCASSGHTNTDTQYFGPGTRLTVL.

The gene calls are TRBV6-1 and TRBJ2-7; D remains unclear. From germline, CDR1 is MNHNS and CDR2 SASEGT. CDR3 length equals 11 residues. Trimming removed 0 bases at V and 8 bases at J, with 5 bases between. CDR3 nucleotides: TGTGCCAGCAGTGAAGCGTCGCAGCAGTACTTC. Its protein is CASSEASQQYF.

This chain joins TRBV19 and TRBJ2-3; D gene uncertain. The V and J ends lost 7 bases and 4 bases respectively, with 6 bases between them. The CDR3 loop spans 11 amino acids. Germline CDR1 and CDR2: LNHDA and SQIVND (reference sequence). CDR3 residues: CASTAADTQYF. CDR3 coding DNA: TGTGCCAGTACTGCAGCAGATACGCAGTATTTT.

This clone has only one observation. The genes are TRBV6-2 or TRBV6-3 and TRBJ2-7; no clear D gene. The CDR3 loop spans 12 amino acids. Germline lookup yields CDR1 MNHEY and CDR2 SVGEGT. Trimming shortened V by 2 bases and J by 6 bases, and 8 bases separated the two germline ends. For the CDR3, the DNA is TGTGCCAGCAGTTACACCCCTGGCGAGCAGTACTTC. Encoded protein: CASSYTPGEQYF.

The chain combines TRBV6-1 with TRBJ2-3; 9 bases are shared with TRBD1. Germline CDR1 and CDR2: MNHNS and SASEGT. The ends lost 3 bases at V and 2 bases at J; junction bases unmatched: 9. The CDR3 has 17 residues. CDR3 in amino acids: CASSDINRGRPTDTQYF. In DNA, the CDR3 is TGTGCCAGCAGTGACATAAACAGGGGGCGGCCCACAGATACGCAGTATTTT.

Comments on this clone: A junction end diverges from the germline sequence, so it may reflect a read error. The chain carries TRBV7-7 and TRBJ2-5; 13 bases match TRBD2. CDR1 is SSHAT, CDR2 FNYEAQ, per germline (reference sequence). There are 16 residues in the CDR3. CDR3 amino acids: CASSLGLAGAQETQYF. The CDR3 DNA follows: TGTGCTAGCAGCCTCGGACTAGCGGGGGCTCAAGAGACCCAGTACTTC.

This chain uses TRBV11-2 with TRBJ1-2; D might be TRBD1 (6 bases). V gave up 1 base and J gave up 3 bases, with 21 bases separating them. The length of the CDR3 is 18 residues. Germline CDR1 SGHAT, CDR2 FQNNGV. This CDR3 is CASSLARRGWFLDYGYTF. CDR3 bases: TGTGCCAGCAGCTTAGCCAGGAGGGGGTGGTTTCTCGACTATGGCTACACCTTC.